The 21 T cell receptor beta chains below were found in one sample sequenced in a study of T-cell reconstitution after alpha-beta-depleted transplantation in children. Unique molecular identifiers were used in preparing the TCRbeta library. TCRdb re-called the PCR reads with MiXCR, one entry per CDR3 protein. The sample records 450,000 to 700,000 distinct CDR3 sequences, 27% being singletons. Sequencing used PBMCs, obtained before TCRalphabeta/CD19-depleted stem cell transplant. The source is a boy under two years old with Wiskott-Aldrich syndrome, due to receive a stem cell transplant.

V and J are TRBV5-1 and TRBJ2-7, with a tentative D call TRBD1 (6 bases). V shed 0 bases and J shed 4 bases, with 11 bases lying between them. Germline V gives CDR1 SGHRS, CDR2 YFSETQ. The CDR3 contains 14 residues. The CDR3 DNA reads TGCGCCAGCAGCTTGGACAGGGAGCGGTACGAGCAGTACTTC. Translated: CASSLDRERYEQYF. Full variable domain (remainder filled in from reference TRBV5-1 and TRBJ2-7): KAGVTQTPRYLIKTRGQQVTLSCSPISGHRSVSWYQQTPGQGLQFLFEYFSETQRNKGNFPGRFSGRQFSNSRSEMNVSTLELGDSALYLCASSLDRERYEQYFGPGTRLTVT.

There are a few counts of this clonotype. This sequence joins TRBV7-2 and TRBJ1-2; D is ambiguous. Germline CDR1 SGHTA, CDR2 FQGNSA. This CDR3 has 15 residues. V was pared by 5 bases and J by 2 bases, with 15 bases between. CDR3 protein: CASSPKNGRNYGYTF. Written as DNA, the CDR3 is TGTGCCAGCAGCCCTAAGAACGGACGGAACTATGGCTACACCTTC. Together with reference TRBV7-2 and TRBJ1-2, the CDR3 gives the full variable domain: GAGVSQSPSNKVTEKGKDVELRCDPISGHTALYWYRQSLGQGLEFLIYFQGNSAPDKSGLPSDRFSAERTGGSVSTLTIQRTQQEDSAVYLCASSPKNGRNYGYTFGSGTRLTVV.

CDR3 nucleotides: TGTGCCTGTCTGGGACAGGGGGCGCTCCGAGAGCAGTACTTC. Protein product: CACLGQGALREQYF. The chain combines TRBV30 with TRBJ2-7; TRBD1 matches 12 bases. Germline CDR1 is GTSNPN and CDR2 is SVGIG (reference sequence). CDR3 length: 14 residues. With 6 bases clipped from V and 7 bases from J, the junction kept 10 bases outside the gene matches.

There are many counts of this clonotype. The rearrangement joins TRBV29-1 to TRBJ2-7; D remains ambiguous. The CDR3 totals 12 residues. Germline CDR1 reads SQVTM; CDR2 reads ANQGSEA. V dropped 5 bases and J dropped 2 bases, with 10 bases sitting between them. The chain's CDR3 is CSVLGGPYEQYF. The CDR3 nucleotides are TGCAGCGTTCTAGGTGGCCCCTACGAGCAGTACTTC.

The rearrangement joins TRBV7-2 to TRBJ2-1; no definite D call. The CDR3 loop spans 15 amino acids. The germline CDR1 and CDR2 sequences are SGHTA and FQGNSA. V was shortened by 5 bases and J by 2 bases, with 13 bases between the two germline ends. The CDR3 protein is CASSHIGPTYNEQFF. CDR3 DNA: TGTGCCAGCAGCCATATCGGGCCAACCTACAATGAGCAGTTCTTC. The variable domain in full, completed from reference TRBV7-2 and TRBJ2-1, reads GAGVSQSPSNKVTEKGKDVELRCDPISGHTALYWYRQSLGQGLEFLIYFQGNSAPDKSGLPSDRFSAERTGGSVSTLTIQRTQQEDSAVYLCASSHIGPTYNEQFFGPGTRLTVL.

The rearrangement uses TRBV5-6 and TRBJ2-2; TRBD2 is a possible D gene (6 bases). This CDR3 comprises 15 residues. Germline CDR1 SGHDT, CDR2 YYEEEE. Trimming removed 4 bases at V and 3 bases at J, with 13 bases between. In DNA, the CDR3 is TGTGCCAGCAGCCCCTGGGGGGTGGACACCGGGGAGCTGTTTTTT. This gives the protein CASSPWGVDTGELFF.

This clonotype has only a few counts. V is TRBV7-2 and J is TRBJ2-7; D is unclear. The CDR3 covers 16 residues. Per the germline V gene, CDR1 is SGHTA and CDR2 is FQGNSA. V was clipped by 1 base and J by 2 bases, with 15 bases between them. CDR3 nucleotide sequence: TGTGCCAGCAGCTTAGAATCGGGTCGGGCCCCCTACGAGCAGTACTTC. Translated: CASSLESGRAPYEQYF.

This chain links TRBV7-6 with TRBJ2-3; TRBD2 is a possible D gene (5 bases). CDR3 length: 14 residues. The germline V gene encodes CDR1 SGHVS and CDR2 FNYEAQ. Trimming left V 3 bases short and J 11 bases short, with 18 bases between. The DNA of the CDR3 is TGTGCCAGCAGCTTGGGTTCGGTTCTAGGAGGGCAGTATTTT. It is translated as CASSLGSVLGGQYF. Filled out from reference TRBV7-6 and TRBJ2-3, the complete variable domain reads GAGVSQSPRYKVTKRGQDVALRCDPISGHVSLYWYRQALGQGPEFLTYFNYEAQQDKSGLPNDRFSAERPEGSISTLTIQRTEQRDSAMYRCASSLGSVLGGQYFGPGTRLTVL.

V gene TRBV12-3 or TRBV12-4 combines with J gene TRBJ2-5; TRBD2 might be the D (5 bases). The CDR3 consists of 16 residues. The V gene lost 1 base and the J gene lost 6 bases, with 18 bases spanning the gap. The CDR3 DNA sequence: TGTGCCAGCAGTTTAGGGGTCAGCCCGAGGGCACAGACCCAGTACTTC. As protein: CASSLGVSPRAQTQYF.

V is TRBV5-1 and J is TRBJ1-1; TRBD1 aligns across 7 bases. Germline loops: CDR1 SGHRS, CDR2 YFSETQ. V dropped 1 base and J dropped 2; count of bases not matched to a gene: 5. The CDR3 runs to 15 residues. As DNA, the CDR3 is TGCGCCAGCAGCTTGCACAGGGGCTTAAACACTGAAGCTTTCTTT. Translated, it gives CASSLHRGLNTEAFF.

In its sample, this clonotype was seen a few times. The CDR3 sequence is CSGLLSSGNTIYF. For the CDR3, the DNA is TGCAGCGGTTTACTGAGCTCTGGAAACACCATATATTTT. This rearrangement joins TRBV29-1 to TRBJ1-3, with D hard to call. The CDR3 has 13 residues. Germline V gene lookup returns CDR1 SQVTM and CDR2 ANQGSEA. The germline V and J ends were trimmed by 7 bases and 0 bases, with 10 bases remaining between them.

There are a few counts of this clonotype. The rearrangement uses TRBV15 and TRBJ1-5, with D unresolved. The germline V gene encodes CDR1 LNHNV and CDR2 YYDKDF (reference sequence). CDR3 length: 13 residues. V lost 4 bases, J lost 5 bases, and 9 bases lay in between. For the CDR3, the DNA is TGTGCCACCAGCATGAGGATCCATCAGCCCCAGCATTTT. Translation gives CATSMRIHQPQHF. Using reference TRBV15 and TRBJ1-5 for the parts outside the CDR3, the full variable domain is DAMVIQNPRYQVTQFGKPVTLSCSQTLNHNVMYWYQQKSSQAPKLLFHYYDKDFNNEADTPDNFQSRRPNTSFCFLDIRSPGLGDTAMYLCATSMRIHQPQHFGDGTRLSIL.

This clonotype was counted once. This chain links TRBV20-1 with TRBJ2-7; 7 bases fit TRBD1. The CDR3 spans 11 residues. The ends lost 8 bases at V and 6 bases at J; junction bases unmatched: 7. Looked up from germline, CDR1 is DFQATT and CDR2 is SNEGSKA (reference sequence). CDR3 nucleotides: TGCAGTCGTTTGGGACAGACCGAGCAGTACTTC. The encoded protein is CSRLGQTEQYF.

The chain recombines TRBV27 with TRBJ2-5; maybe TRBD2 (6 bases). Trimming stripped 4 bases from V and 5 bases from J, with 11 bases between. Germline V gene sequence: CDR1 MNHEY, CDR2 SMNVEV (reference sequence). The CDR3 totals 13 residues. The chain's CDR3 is CASSSSVRETQYF. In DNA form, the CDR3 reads TGTGCCAGCAGTTCTAGCGTAAGGGAGACCCAGTACTTC.

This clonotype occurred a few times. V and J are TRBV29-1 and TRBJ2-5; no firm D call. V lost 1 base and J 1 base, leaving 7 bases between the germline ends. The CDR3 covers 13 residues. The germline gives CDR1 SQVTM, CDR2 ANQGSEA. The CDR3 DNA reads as TGCAGCGTTGAAGTCGATACCCAAGAGACCCAGTACTTC. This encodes CSVEVDTQETQYF. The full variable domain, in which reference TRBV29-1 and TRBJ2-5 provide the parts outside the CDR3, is SAVISQKPSRDICQRGTSLTIQCQVDSQVTMMFWYRQQPGQSLTLIATANQGSEATYESGFVIDKFPISRPNLTFSTLTVSNMSPEDSSIYLCSVEVDTQETQYFGPGTRLLVL.

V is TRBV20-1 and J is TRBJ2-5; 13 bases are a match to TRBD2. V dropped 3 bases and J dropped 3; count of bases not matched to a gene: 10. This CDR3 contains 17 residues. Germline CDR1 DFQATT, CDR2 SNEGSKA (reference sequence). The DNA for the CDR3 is TGCAGTGCTAGCCCCCCGGAGGGACTAGCGGGGAAAGAGACCCAGTACTTC. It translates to CSASPPEGLAGKETQYF.

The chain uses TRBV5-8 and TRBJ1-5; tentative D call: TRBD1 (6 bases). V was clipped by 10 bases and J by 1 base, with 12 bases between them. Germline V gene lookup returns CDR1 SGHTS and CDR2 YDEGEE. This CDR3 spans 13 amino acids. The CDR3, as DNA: TGTGCCGAGCGGGGGGCGAGCAATCAGCCCCAGCATTTT. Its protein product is CAERGASNQPQHF.

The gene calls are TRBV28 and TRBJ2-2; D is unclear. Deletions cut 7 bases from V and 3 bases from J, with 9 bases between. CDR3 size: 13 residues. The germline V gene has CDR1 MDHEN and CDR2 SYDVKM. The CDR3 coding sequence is TGTGCCAGCATGACATGGGACACCGGGGAGCTGTTTTTT. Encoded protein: CASMTWDTGELFF.

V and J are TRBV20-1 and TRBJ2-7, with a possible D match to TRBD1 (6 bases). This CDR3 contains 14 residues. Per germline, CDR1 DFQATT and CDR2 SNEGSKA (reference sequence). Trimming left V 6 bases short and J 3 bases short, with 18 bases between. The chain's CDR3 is CSATETGYFYEQYF. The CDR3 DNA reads TGCAGTGCCACCGAGACAGGTTATTTCTACGAGCAGTACTTC.

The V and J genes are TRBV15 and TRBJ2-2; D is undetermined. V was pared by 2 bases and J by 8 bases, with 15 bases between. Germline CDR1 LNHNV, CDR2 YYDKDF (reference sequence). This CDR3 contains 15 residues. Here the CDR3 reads CATSRNLVLGGELFF. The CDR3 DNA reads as TGTGCCACCAGCAGAAACCTAGTGCTCGGTGGGGAGCTGTTTTTT.

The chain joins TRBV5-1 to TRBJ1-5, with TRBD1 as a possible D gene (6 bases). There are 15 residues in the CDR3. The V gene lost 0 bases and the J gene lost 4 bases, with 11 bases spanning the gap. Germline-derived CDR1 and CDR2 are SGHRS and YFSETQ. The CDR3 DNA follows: TGCGCCAGCAGCTTGGCAGGGGCACGGAATCAGCCCCAGCATTTT. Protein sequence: CASSLAGARNQPQHF. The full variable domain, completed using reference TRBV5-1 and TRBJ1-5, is KAGVTQTPRYLIKTRGQQVTLSCSPISGHRSVSWYQQTPGQGLQFLFEYFSETQRNKGNFPGRFSGRQFSNSRSEMNVSTLELGDSALYLCASSLAGARNQPQHFGDGTRLSIL.